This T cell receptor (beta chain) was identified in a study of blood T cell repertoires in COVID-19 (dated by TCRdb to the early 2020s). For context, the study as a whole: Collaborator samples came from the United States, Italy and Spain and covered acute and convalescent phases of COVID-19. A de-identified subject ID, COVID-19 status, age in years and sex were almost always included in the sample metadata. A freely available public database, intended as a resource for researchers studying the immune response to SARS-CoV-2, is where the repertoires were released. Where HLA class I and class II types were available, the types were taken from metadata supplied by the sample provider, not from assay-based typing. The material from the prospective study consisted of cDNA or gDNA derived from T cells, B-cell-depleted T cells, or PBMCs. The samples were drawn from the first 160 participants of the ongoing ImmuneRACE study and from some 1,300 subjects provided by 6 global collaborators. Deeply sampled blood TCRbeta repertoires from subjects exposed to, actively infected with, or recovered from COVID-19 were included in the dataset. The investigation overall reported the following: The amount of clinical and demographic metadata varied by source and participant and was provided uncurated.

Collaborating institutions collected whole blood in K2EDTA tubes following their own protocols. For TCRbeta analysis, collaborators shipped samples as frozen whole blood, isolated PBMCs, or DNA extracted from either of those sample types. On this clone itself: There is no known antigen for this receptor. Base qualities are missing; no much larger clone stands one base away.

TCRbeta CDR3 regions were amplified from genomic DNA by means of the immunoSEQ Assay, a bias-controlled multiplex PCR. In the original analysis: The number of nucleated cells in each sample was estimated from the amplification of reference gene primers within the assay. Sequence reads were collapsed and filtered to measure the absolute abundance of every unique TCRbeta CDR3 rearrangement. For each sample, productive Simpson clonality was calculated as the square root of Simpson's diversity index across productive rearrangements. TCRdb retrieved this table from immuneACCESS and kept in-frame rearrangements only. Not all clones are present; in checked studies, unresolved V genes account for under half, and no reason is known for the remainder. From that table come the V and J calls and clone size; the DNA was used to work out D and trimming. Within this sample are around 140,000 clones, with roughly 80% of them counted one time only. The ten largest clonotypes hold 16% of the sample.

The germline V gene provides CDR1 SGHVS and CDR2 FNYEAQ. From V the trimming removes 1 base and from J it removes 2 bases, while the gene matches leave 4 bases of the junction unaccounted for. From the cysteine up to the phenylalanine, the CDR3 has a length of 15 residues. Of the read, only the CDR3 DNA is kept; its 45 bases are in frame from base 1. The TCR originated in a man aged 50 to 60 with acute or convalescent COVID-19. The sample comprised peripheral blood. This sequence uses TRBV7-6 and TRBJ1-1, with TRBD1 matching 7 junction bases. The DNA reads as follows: TGTGCCAGCAGCTTAGACGGGACAGAAAACACTGAAGCTTTCTTT. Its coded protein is CASSLDGTENTEAFF. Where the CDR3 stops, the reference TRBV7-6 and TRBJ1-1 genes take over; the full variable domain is GAGVSQSPRYKVTKRGQDVALRCDPISGHVSLYWYRQALGQGPEFLTYFNYEAQQDKSGLPNDRFSAERPEGSISTLTIQRTEQRDSAMYRCASSLDGTENTEAFFGQGTRLTVV.